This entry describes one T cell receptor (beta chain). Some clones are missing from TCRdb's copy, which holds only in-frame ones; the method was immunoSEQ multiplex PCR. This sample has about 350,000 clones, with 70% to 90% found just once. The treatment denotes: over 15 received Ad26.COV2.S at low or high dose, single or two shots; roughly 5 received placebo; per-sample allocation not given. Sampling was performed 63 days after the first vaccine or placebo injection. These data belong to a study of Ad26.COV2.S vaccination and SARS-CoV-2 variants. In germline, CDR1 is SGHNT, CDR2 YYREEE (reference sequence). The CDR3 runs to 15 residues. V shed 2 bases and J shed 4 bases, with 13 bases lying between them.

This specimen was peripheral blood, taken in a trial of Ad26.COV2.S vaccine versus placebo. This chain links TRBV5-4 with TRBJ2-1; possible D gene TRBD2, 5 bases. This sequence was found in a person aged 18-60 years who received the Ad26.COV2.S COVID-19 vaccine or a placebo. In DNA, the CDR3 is TGTGCCAGCAGCTTCCGCTCCGGGGAGTACAATGAGCAGTTCTTC. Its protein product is CASSFRSGEYNEQFF. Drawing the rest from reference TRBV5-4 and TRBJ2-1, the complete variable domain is ETGVTQSPTHLIKTRGQQVTLRCSSQSGHNTVSWYQQALGQGPQFIFQYYREEENGRGNFPPRFSGLQFPNYSSELNVNALELDDSALYLCASSFRSGEYNEQFFGPGTRLTVL.